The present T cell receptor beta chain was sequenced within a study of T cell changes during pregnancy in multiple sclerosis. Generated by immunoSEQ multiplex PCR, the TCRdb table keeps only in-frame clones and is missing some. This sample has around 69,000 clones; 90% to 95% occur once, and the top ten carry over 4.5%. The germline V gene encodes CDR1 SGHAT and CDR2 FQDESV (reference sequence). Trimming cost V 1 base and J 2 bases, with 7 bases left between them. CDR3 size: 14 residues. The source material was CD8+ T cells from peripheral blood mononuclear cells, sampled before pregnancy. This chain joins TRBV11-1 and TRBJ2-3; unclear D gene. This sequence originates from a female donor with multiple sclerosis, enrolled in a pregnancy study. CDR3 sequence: CASSLDPYTDTQYF. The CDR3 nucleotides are TGTGCCAGCAGCTTAGATCCTTACACAGATACGCAGTATTTT.